The 15 T cell receptor beta chains listed next were all sequenced from one sample in a study of vaccination effects on CD4 cells after COVID-19. Viral peptide pool expansion of antigen-specific CD4+ T cells preceded sequencing in the ViraFEST assay. At the end of roughly ten days of culture, CD4+ T cells were isolated. Their target antigens are unknown. Measured with immunoSEQ multiplex PCR; TCRdb has only the in-frame clones, and not every one. The data show 60,000 to 70,000 clones, roughly 79% seen once. The source material was CD4+ T cells from PBMCs cultured with HCoV-229E spike peptides, sampled before COVID-19 vaccination. These receptors came from a human donor who received a COVID-19 vaccine.

The chain combines TRBV19 with TRBJ2-1, with 9 bases lining up with TRBD2. The CDR3 is 14 amino acids. V was clipped by 4 bases and J by 10 bases; unmatched bases: 8. CDR1 is LNHDA, CDR2 SQIVND, per germline (reference sequence). CDR3 in amino acids: CASSRVLAGDEQFF. The CDR3 region has the DNA TGTGCCAGTAGTAGAGTACTAGCGGGCGACGAGCAGTTCTTC. The full variable domain, its missing parts supplied by reference TRBV19 and TRBJ2-1, is DGGITQSPKYLFRKEGQNVTLSCEQNLNHDAMYWYRQDPGQGLRLIYYSQIVNDFQKGDIAEGYSVSREKKESFPLTVTSAQKNPTAFYLCASSRVLAGDEQFFGPGTRLTVL.

The gene calls are TRBV5-4 and TRBJ2-7; D is perhaps TRBD1 (5 bases). Per germline, CDR1 SGHNT and CDR2 YYREEE (reference sequence). The ends were cut back, 6 bases at V and 3 bases at J, with 10 bases in the middle. CDR3 length equals 12 residues. The CDR3 sequence: CASKGAVYEQYV. The CDR3 DNA follows: TGTGCCAGCAAAGGGGCCGTCTACGAGCAGTACGTC.

The chain employs TRBV10-1 and TRBJ1-3; D perhaps matches TRBD1 (6 bases). Trimming removed 10 bases at V and 2 bases at J, with 12 bases between. The CDR3 has 13 amino acids. Germline V gives CDR1 WNHNN, CDR2 SYGVQD (reference sequence). The CDR3 DNA sequence: TGCGCCACCACAGGGTCTCCTGGAAACACCATATATTTT. Encoded protein: CATTGSPGNTIYF.

The chain employs TRBV7-8 and TRBJ2-1, with D perhaps matching TRBD1 (6 bases). This CDR3 region has 13 residues. With 6 bases removed from V and 6 bases from J, the gap between germline ends came to 12 bases. CDR1 SGHVS and CDR2 FQNEAQ come from the germline V gene. CDR3 sequence reads: CASSSNRANEQFF. In DNA form, the CDR3 reads TGTGCCAGCAGTTCGAACAGGGCCAATGAGCAGTTCTTC. Based on the CDR3 plus reference TRBV7-8 and TRBJ2-1, the full variable domain is GAGVSQSPRYKVAKRGQDVALRCDPISGHVSLFWYQQALGQGPEFLTYFQNEAQLDKSGLPSDRFFAERPEGSVSTLKIQRTQQEDSAVYLCASSSNRANEQFFGPGTRLTVL.

CDR3 coding DNA: TGTGCCAGCAGCCCGGACAGGGTGGCCGGGGAGCTGTTTTTT. Amino acid sequence: CASSPDRVAGELFF. The V call is TRBV27, the J call TRBJ2-2; 8 bases align to TRBD1. V dropped 6 bases and J dropped 6; count of bases not matched to a gene: 6. The CDR3 sequence is 14 residues long. Germline CDR1 is MNHEY and CDR2 is SMNVEV (reference sequence).

The V and J genes are TRBV7-3 and TRBJ2-1; weak D call: TRBD1 (6 bases). This CDR3 has 13 residues. V was shortened by 3 bases and J by 5 bases, with 8 bases between the two germline ends. Germline V lookup: CDR1 SGHTA, CDR2 FQGTGA. The CDR3: CASSFGQNNEQFF. CDR3 nucleotide sequence: TGTGCCAGCAGCTTCGGACAGAACAATGAGCAGTTCTTC.

The chain joins TRBV27 to TRBJ1-4, with D unclear. Germline V gene data show CDR1 as MNHEY and CDR2 as SMNVEV (reference sequence). V lost 5 bases, J lost 9 bases, and 22 bases lay in between. This CDR3 comprises 16 residues. The CDR3 sequence: CASSHDYTYSIKKLFF. The CDR3 nucleotides read TGTGCCAGCAGTCACGACTACACCTATAGTATTAAAAAACTGTTTTTT.

The table lists this clone with a count of one. The chain combines TRBV19 with TRBJ1-3, with D hard to call. The V gene lost 3 bases and the J gene lost 4 bases, with 25 bases spanning the gap. The CDR3 spans 19 residues. Germline CDR1 is LNHDA and CDR2 is SQIVND (reference sequence). The CDR3, as DNA: TGTGCCAGTAGTATGAGGATGGCGGCCAGCGGTCAGCTCGGAAACACCATATATTTT. Amino acids: CASSMRMAASGQLGNTIYF.

V is TRBV27 and J is TRBJ2-7, with TRBD1 matching 10 bases. Germline loops: CDR1 MNHEY, CDR2 SMNVEV (reference sequence). V was clipped by 6 bases and J by 3 bases; unmatched bases: 2. The CDR3 contains 13 residues. CDR3 sequence: CASRGTGDYEQYV. The CDR3 DNA is TGTGCCAGCAGGGGGACAGGGGACTACGAGCAGTACGTC.

This clone was recorded only once. The chain recombines TRBV5-1 with TRBJ1-1; 10 nucleotides match TRBD1. Germline V gene lookup returns CDR1 SGHRS and CDR2 YFSETQ. Trimming removed 2 bases from V and 10 bases from J; junction bases left unmatched: 11. The CDR3 is 15 residues long. The DNA of the CDR3 is TGCGCCAGCAGCTTACAAGTCCCGGGACAGGGGCGAGCTTTCTTT. It encodes CASSLQVPGQGRAFF.

The V call is TRBV2, the J call TRBJ2-2; the D is unclear. Germline CDR1 and CDR2: SNHLY and FYNNEI. The CDR3 is 13 residues long. Trimming stripped 1 base from V and 4 bases from J, with 4 bases between. CDR3 sequence: CASSEVATGELFF. CDR3 nucleotide sequence: TGTGCCAGCAGTGAAGTCGCCACCGGGGAGCTGTTTTTT. The complete variable domain, with remaining parts taken from reference TRBV2 and TRBJ2-2, reads EPEVTQTPSHQVTQMGQEVILRCVPISNHLYFYWYRQILGQKVEFLVSFYNNEISEKSEIFDDQFSVERPDGSNFTLKIRSTKLEDSAMYFCASSEVATGELFFGEGSRLTVL.

This sequence joins TRBV27 and TRBJ1-2; a weak D match, TRBD1 (5 bases). CDR3 size: 16 residues. Germline V gene sequence: CDR1 MNHEY, CDR2 SMNVEV (reference sequence). The V and J ends lost 6 bases and 0 bases respectively, with 17 bases between them. CDR3 region: CASSTLQVGANYGYTF. CDR3 bases: TGTGCCAGCAGCACTCTACAGGTTGGGGCTAACTATGGCTACACCTTC.

The chain uses TRBV12-3 or TRBV12-4 and TRBJ2-3; tentative D call: TRBD1 (6 bases). V lost 7 bases and J lost 6, with 11 bases in between. This CDR3 is 12 amino acids long. CDR3 DNA: TGTGCCAGCACCTCGGACAGCGATACGCAGTATTTT. It is translated as CASTSDSDTQYF.

The chain couples TRBV2 to TRBJ1-2; D call uncertain. The germline gives CDR1 SNHLY, CDR2 FYNNEI. Deletions cut 1 base from V and 2 bases from J, with 8 bases between. The CDR3 runs 14 residues. The CDR3 loop is CASSEEGQNYGYTF. The DNA for the CDR3 is TGTGCCAGCAGTGAAGAAGGGCAGAACTATGGCTACACCTTC.

This chain connects TRBV3-1 (or the pseudogene TRBV3-2) to TRBJ2-3; D is unclear. Trimming cost V 0 bases and J 2 bases, with 12 bases left between them. CDR3 length: 16 amino acids. Germline CDR1 is LGHDT and CDR2 is YNNKEL (reference sequence). CDR3 sequence (DNA): TGTGCCAGCAGCCAAGATTCGAGGAGCGTCACAGATACGCAGTATTTT. Translated: CASSQDSRSVTDTQYF.